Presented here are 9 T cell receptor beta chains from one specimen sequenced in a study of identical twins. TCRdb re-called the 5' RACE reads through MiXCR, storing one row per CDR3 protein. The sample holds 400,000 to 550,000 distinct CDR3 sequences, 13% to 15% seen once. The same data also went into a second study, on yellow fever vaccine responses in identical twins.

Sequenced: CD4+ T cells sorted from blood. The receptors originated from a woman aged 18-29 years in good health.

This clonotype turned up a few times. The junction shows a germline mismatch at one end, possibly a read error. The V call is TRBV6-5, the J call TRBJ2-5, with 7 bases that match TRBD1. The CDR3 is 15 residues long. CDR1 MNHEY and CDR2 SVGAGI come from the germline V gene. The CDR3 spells CASSYSGQLQGTQYF. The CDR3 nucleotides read TGTGCCAGCAGTTACTCGGGACAGCTTCAAGGGACCCAGTACTTC.

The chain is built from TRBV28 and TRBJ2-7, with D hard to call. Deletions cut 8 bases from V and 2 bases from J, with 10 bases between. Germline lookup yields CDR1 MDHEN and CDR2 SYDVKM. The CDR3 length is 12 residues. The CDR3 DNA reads TGTGCCAGCCGAGAGGCCACCTACGAGCAGTACTTC. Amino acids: CASREATYEQYF.

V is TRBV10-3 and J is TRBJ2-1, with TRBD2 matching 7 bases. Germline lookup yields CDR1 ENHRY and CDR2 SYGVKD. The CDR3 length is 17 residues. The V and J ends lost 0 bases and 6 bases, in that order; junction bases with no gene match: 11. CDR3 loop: CAISESASSGLFNEQFF. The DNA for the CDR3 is TGTGCCATCAGTGAGTCGGCCAGTAGCGGGCTCTTCAATGAGCAGTTCTTC.

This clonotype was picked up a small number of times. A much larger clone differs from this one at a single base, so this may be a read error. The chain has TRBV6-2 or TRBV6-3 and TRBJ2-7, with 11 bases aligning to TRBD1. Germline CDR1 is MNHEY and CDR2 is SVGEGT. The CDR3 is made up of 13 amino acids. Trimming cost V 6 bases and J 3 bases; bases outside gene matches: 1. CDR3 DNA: TGTGCCAGCAGAGGGACAGGGGGCTACGAGCAGTACTTC. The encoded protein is CASRGTGGYEQYF.

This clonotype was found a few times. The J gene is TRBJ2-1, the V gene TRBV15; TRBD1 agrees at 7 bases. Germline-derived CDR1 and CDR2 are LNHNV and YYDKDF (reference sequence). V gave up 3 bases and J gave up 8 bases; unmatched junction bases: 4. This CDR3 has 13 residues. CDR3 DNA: TGTGCCACCAGCAGGAGACAGGGAGATGAGCAGTTCTTC. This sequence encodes CATSRRQGDEQFF. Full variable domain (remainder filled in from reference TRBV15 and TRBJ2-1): DAMVIQNPRYQVTQFGKPVTLSCSQTLNHNVMYWYQQKSSQAPKLLFHYYDKDFNNEADTPDNFQSRRPNTSFCFLDIRSPGLGDTAMYLCATSRRQGDEQFFGPGTRLTVL.

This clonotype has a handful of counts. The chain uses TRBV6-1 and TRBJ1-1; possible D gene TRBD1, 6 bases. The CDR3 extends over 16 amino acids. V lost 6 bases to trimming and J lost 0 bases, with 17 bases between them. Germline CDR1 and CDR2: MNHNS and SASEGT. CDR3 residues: CASSLPSTGMNTEAFF. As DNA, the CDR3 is TGTGCCAGCAGCCTCCCCTCGACAGGCATGAACACTGAAGCTTTCTTT.

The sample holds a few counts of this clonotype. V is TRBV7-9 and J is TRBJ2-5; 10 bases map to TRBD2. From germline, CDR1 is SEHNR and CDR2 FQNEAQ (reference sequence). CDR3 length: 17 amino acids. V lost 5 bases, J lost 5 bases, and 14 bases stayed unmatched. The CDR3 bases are TGTGCCAGCAGCCTAGGACTAGCGGACAGCCGGAGGGAGACCCAGTACTTC. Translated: CASSLGLADSRRETQYF.

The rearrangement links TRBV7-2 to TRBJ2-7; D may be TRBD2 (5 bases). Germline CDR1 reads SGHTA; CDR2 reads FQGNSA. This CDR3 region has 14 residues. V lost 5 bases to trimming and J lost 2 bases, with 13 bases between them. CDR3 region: CASSRSTAAYEQYF. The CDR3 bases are TGTGCCAGCAGCCGATCTACAGCGGCCTACGAGCAGTACTTC.

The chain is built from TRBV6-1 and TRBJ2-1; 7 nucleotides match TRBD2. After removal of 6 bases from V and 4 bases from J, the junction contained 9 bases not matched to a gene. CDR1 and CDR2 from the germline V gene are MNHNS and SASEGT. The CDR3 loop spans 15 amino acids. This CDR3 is CASSFGTKLYNEQFF. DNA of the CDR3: TGTGCCAGCAGCTTCGGGACTAAGTTGTACAATGAGCAGTTCTTC.